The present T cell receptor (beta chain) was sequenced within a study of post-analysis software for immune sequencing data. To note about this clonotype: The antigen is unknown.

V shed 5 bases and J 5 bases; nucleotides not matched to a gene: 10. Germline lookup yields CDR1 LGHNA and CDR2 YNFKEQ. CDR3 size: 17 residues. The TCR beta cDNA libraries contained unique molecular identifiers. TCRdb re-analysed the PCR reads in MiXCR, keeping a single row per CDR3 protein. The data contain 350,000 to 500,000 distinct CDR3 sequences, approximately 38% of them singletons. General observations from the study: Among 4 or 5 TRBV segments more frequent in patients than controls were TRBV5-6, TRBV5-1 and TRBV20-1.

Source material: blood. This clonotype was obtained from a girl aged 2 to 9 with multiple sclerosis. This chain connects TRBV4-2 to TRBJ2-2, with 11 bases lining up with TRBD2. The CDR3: CASSLVSGRAGTGELFF. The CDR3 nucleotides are TGTGCCAGCAGCTTAGTTAGCGGGAGGGCCGGGACCGGGGAGCTGTTTTTT.